The rows below give T cell receptor beta chains drawn from one sample of a study of cytomegalovirus exposure and HLA in healthy donors. Libraries were prepared by immunoSEQ multiplex PCR; TCRdb keeps only in-frame clonotypes and omits some of them. The repertoire holds about 200,000 clones, with over 65% as singletons. Sequenced input: PBMCs. The receptors here all came from a boy between 2 and 10 years old in good health and CMV-seronegative. The CDR3 runs from the conserved cysteine through the conserved F or W. The order of the fields is J gene, V gene, D gene, clone size, CDR3 protein, CDR3 DNA. The D gene is left open where the match is weak. For some rows the clone size is stated as once, few or many, or as a class when expanded; others skip it.

TRBJ2-7 TRBV2 TRBD1 . CASRPPGTGSYEQYF TGTGCCAGCAGGCCCCCGGGGACAGGGTCCTACGAGCAGTACTTC
TRBJ1-2 TRBV27 . once CASRQDTLNGYTF TGTGCCAGCAGACAGGACACCCTGAATGGCTACACCTTC
TRBJ2-7 TRBV18 . few CASSPGSRVSSYEQYF TGTGCCAGCTCCCCCGGAAGCAGGGTGAGCTCCTACGAGCAGTACTTC
TRBJ2-1 TRBV5-6 TRBD2 . CASGLLRGGPGNEQFF TGTGCCAGCGGACTTCTACGGGGGGGGCCGGGCAATGAGCAGTTCTTC
TRBJ2-2 TRBV9 . . CATSSNRAPDTGELFF TGTGCCACCTCCTCAAACAGGGCCCCGGACACCGGGGAGCTGTTTTTT
TRBJ2-3 TRBV7-9 TRBD1 . CASSPRQGGTDTQYF TGTGCCAGCAGTCCACGACAGGGGGGCACAGATACGCAGTATTTT
TRBJ2-2 TRBV9 TRBD2 . CASSAPGLASGELFF TGTGCCAGCAGCGCACCCGGACTAGCTAGCGGGGAGCTGTTTTTT
TRBJ1-6 TRBV2 TRBD1 . CASESGQRLEGGGSPLHF TGTGCCAGCGAATCGGGACAGAGATTGGAAGGAGGTGGCTCACCCCTCCACTTT
TRBJ2-3 TRBV2 . . CASFGIRTDTQYF TGTGCCAGCTTTGGTATTCGGACAGATACGCAGTATTTT
TRBJ2-2 TRBV6-5 . . CASSAGGRTGELFF TGTGCCAGCAGTGCCGGAGGACGGACCGGGGAGCTGTTTTTT